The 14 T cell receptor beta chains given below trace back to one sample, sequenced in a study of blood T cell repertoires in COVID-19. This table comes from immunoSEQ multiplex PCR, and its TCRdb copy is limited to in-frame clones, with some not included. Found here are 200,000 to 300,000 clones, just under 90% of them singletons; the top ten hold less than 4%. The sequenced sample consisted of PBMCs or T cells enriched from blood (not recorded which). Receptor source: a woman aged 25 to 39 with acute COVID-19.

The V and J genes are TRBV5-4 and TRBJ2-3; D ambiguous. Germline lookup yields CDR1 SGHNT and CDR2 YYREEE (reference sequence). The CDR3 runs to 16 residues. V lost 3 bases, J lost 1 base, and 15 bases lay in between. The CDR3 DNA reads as TGTGCCAGCAGCTCGATGGGCCCACCAGGCACAGATACGCAGTATTTT. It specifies CASSSMGPPGTDTQYF.

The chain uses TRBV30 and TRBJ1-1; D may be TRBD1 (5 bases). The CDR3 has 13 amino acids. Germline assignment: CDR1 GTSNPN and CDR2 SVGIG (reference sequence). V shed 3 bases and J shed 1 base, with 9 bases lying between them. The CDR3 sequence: CAWRPTGNTEAFF. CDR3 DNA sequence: TGTGCCTGGAGGCCTACAGGGAACACTGAAGCTTTCTTT.

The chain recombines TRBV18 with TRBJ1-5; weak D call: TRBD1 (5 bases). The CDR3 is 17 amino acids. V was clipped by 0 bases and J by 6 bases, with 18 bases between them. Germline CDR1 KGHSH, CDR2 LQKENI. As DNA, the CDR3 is TGTGCCAGCTCACCACCAAACGGACCTCCGGGGGGTCAGCCCCAGCATTTT. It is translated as CASSPPNGPPGGQPQHF.

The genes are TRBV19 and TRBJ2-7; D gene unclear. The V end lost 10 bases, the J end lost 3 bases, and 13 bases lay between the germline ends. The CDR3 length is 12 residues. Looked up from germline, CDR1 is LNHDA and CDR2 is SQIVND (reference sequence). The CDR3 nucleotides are TGTGCCACCCTTACCCCTAGCTACGAGCAGTACTTC. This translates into CATLTPSYEQYF.

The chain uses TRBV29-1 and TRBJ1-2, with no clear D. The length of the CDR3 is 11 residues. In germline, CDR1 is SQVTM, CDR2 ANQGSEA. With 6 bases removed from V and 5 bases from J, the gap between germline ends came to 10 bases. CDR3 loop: CSVRTAYGYTF. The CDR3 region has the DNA TGCAGCGTCCGAACAGCTTATGGCTACACCTTC.

This chain's CDR3 is CASSQRLAGGRNTQYF. CDR3 in DNA: TGTGCCAGCAGCCAAAGACTAGCGGGGGGACGAAATACGCAGTATTTT. The V gene is TRBV7-8, the J gene TRBJ2-3, with TRBD2 identical over 13 bases. After removal of 5 bases from V and 7 bases from J, the junction contained 9 bases not matched to a gene. The CDR3 is 16 residues long. Per germline, CDR1 SGHVS and CDR2 FQNEAQ.

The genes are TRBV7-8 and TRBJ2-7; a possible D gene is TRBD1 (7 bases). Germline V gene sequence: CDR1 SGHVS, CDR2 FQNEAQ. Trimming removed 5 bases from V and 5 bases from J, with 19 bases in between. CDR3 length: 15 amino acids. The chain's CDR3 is CASSPPQGTPHEQYF. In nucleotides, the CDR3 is TGTGCCAGCAGCCCACCACAGGGGACTCCCCACGAGCAGTACTTC.

The CDR3 bases are TGTGCCAGCAGATATACAGGGGACTTGGATGAAAAACTGTTTTTT. Encoded protein: CASRYTGDLDEKLFF. The J gene is TRBJ1-4, the V gene TRBV7-9; 7 nucleotides agree with TRBD1. CDR1 is SEHNR, CDR2 FQNEAQ, per germline (reference sequence). The CDR3 is 15 residues long. Trimming took 6 bases from V and 6 from J; bases not matched to a gene: 10.

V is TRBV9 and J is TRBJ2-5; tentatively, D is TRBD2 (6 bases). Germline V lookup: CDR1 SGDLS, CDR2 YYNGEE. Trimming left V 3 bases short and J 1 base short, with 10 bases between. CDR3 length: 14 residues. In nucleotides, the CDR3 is TGTGCCAGCAGCGGTGGGGGGATCCAAGAGACCCAGTACTTC. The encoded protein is CASSGGGIQETQYF.

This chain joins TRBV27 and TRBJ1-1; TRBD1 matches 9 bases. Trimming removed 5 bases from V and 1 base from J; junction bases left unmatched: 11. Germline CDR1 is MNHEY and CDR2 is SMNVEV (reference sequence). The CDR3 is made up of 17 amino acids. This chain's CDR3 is CASSPRDREKRNTEAFF. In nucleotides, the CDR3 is TGTGCCAGCAGTCCCCGGGACAGGGAGAAGAGGAACACTGAAGCTTTCTTT.

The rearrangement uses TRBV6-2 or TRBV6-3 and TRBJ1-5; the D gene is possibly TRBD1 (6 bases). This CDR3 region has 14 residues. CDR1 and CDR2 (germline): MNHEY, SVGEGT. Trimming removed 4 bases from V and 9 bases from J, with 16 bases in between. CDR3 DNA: TGTGCCAGCAGTTTATCCAGGGGTACCTCGCCCCAGCATTTT. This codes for CASSLSRGTSPQHF.

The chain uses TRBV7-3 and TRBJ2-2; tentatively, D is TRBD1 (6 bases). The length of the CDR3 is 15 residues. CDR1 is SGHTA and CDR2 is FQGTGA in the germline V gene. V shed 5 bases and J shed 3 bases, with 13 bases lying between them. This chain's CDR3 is CASSPRGADTGELFF. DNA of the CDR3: TGTGCCAGCAGCCCCAGGGGCGCGGACACCGGGGAGCTGTTTTTT.

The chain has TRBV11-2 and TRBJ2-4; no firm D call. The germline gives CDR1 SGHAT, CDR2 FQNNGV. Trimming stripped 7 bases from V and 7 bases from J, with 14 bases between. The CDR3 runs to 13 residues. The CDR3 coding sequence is TGTGCCAGCACCCGGTTGAGGCAGAACATTCAGTACTTC. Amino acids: CASTRLRQNIQYF.

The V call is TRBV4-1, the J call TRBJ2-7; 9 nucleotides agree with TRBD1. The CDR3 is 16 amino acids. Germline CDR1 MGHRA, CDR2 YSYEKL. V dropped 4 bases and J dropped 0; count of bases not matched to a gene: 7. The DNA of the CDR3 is TGCGCCAGCAGCCCCGGACAGGGGTCAGGCTCCTACGAGCAGTACTTC. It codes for CASSPGQGSGSYEQYF.